Presented here are 5 T cell receptor beta chains from one specimen sequenced in a study of T cell clonality in common variable immunodeficiency. Clones were read by immunoSEQ multiplex PCR, and TCRdb kept only the in-frame ones, dropping some. The sample holds about 52,000 clones, and no clone turns up only once. Sequenced: peripheral blood mononuclear cells. The receptors were sampled from a person between 18 and 75 years old in good health.

This clone was seen repeatedly, ten times or more. The sequenced fragment ends 3 residues before the CDR3 boundary, so the rest is inferred from the germline J gene. The chain recombines TRBV7-9 with TRBJ2-7, with D possibly matching TRBD1 (6 bases). The length of the CDR3 is 14 residues. From germline, CDR1 is SEHNR and CDR2 FQNEAQ (reference sequence). V lost 4 bases and J 2 bases, leaving 12 bases between the germline ends. CDR3 bases read: TGTGCCAGCAGCTCCCGGGACACTACCTACGAG. Protein sequence: CASSSRDTTYE. The whole CDR3 protein reads CASSSRDTTYEQYF.

This clone was counted ten times or more. The DNA ends 3 residues before the CDR3 does, and the rest of the CDR3 is filled in from the germline J gene. This chain joins TRBV7-2 and TRBJ1-6; a weak D match, TRBD1 (6 bases). The CDR3 has 14 amino acids. Trimming removed 4 bases at V and 10 bases at J, with 14 bases between. Germline loops: CDR1 SGHTA, CDR2 FQGNSA. The CDR3 sequence is CASSSSGEGSPLHF. The part of the CDR3 DNA that was read is TGTGCCAGCAGCTCCTCAGGGGAGGGCTCACCC.

This clone was observed many times. The DNA ends 3 residues before the CDR3 does, and the rest of the CDR3 is filled in from the germline J gene. The rearrangement links TRBV7-2 to TRBJ1-5; D gene unclear. The length of the CDR3 is 14 residues. V was pared by 5 bases and J by 3 bases, with 11 bases between. Germline CDR1 is SGHTA and CDR2 is FQGNSA. The CDR3: CASSVQRANQPQHF. The covered CDR3 bases are TGTGCCAGCAGCGTACAGCGGGCCAATCAGCCC.

This clone was seen repeatedly, ten times or more. The read stops 3 residues short of the end of the CDR3; the missing end is completed from the germline J gene. The chain is built from TRBV20-1 and TRBJ2-7; 10 nucleotides agree with TRBD2. The CDR3 loop spans 14 amino acids. Germline assignment: CDR1 DFQATT and CDR2 SNEGSKA (reference sequence). Trimming at V came to 5 bases and at J to 2 bases, leaving 6 bases not matched to a gene. The CDR3 sequence is CSAHGLAETYEQYF. Partial CDR3 DNA: TGCAGTGCTCACGGACTAGCGGAGACCTACGAG.

The table lists this clone with many counts. The CDR3 end falls 3 residues outside the read, so it is completed with the germline J gene. This chain links TRBV20-1 with TRBJ2-4, with D possibly being TRBD2 (6 bases). The CDR3 contains 15 residues. Germline CDR1 and CDR2: DFQATT and SNEGSKA (reference sequence). The sequenced part of the CDR3 DNA is TGCAGTGCCTTTCCGGGGGTCAGCATGAATCAGCCT. Its translation is CSAFPGVSMNQP. The entire CDR3 protein is CSAFPGVSMNQPQYF.